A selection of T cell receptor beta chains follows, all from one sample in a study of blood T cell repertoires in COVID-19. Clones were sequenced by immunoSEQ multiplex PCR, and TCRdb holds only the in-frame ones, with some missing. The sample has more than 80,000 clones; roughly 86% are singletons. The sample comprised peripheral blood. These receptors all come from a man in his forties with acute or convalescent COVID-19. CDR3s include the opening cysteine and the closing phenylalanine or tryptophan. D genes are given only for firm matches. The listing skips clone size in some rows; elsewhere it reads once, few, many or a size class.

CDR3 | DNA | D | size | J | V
CASSLVLAQTDTQYF | TGCGCCAGCAGCTTGGTGCTAGCGCAAACAGATACGCAGTATTTT | . | . | TRBJ2-3 | TRBV5-1
CASSLDRDHEQYF | TGTGCCAGCAGCTTGGACAGGGACCACGAGCAGTACTTC | TRBD1 | once | TRBJ2-7 | TRBV11-2
CASSPQGFGEKLFF | TGTGCCAGCAGCCCGCAGGGTTTTGGTGAAAAACTGTTTTTT | . | many | TRBJ1-4 | TRBV11-2
CASSPVPRAGELFF | TGTGCCAGCAGCCCCGTCCCGCGGGCCGGGGAGCTGTTTTTT | . | few | TRBJ2-2 | TRBV9
CASSSLDRFGEQYF | TGTGCCAGCAGCTCCTTGGACAGGTTTGGCGAGCAGTACTTC | TRBD1 | . | TRBJ2-7 | TRBV14
CASSPPDRRETQYF | TGTGCCAGCTCACCACCCGACAGGCGGGAGACCCAGTACTTC | . | . | TRBJ2-5 | TRBV18
CATSRPLSGWVTEAFF | TGTGCCACCAGCAGACCCCTCTCAGGGTGGGTCACTGAAGCTTTCTTT | . | . | TRBJ1-1 | TRBV15
CASSPDRVSGNTIYF | TGTGCCAGCAGCCCGGACAGGGTCTCTGGAAACACCATATATTTT | TRBD1 | few | TRBJ1-3 | TRBV7-2
CASTSRLATDTQYF | TGTGCCAGCACCTCCAGACTAGCTACAGATACGCAGTATTTT | TRBD2 | . | TRBJ2-3 | TRBV27
CATSRDYSEAFF | TGTGCCACCAGCAGAGATTACAGTGAAGCTTTCTTT | . | few | TRBJ1-1 | TRBV15
CASREGGTEAFF | TGTGCCAGCCGCGAGGGGGGGACTGAAGCTTTCTTT | . | . | TRBJ1-1 | TRBV6-5
CASSVGGGQGADTQYF | TGTGCCAGCAGCGTAGGTGGGGGACAGGGCGCAGATACGCAGTATTTT | TRBD1 | . | TRBJ2-3 | TRBV9
CASSNRHTEAFF | TGTGCCAGCAGCAACAGACACACTGAAGCTTTCTTT | . | . | TRBJ1-1 | TRBV7-9
CASSLGRGEAFF | TGTGCCAGCAGTCTAGGGAGGGGTGAAGCTTTCTTT | . | few | TRBJ1-1 | TRBV9
CASSLGGQALLNTQYF | TGTGCCAGCAGCTTAGGGGGACAGGCCTTGCTTAACACCCAGTACTTC | TRBD1 | . | TRBJ2-5 | TRBV7-9
CASSPEGPTIHSGYTF | TGTGCCAGCAGCCCGGAGGGACCCACGATTCATTCAGGCTACACCTTC | . | . | TRBJ1-2 | TRBV7-2
CASSLTSYEQYF | TGTGCCAGCAGCTTAACTAGTTACGAGCAGTACTTC | . | . | TRBJ2-7 | TRBV7-2
CASSIANPYGYTF | TGCGCCAGCAGCATCGCGAACCCCTATGGCTACACCTTC | . | . | TRBJ1-2 | TRBV5-1
CASSKRTGEHEQFF | TGTGCCAGCAGCAAACGGACAGGGGAACATGAGCAGTTCTTC | TRBD1 | . | TRBJ2-1 | TRBV7-6
CASSFSGDSYGYTF | TGTGCCAGCAGTTTTTCAGGGGACAGCTATGGCTACACCTTC | TRBD1 | . | TRBJ1-2 | TRBV27
CASSTWEAGSDEAFF | TGTGCCAGTAGTACGTGGGAGGCAGGGAGCGATGAAGCTTTCTTT | . | . | TRBJ1-1 | TRBV19
CASSWGGHNEQFF | TGTGCCAGTAGTTGGGGGGGACACAATGAGCAGTTCTTC | TRBD2 | . | TRBJ2-1 | TRBV19
CASTLPGLAGVDTQYF | TGTGCCAGCACCCTCCCTGGGCTAGCGGGAGTAGATACGCAGTATTTT | TRBD2 | . | TRBJ2-3 | TRBV2
CASSIGQGAYEQYF | TGTGCCAGTAGTATTGGGCAGGGGGCCTACGAGCAGTACTTC | TRBD1 | . | TRBJ2-7 | TRBV19
CASSPDSAGVGTQYF | TGTGCCAGCAGCCCAGACTCCGCGGGGGTGGGTACGCAGTATTTT | TRBD2 | . | TRBJ2-3 | TRBV7-2
CAWSTRGQGFYGYTF | TGTGCCTGGAGTACCCGAGGGCAGGGGTTCTATGGCTACACCTTC | . | few | TRBJ1-2 | TRBV30
CASSLSRAGGNNQPQHF | TGTGCCAGCAGTTTATCGAGGGCAGGGGGTAACAATCAGCCCCAGCATTTT | TRBD1 | . | TRBJ1-5 | TRBV27
CASSPRDWGNQPQHF | TGTGCCAGCAGCCCCAGGGATTGGGGCAATCAGCCCCAGCATTTT | . | . | TRBJ1-5 | TRBV5-8
CASSTIGTGNWAKNIQYF | TGTGCCAGTAGTACGATAGGGACAGGGAATTGGGCCAAAAACATTCAGTACTTC | TRBD1 | . | TRBJ2-4 | TRBV19
CASSPQEADTDTQYF | TGTGCCAGCAGCCCCCAGGAAGCGGACACAGATACGCAGTATTTT | . | . | TRBJ2-3 | TRBV7-3
CSVVEGGETQYF | TGCAGCGTTGTCGAGGGAGGAGAGACCCAGTACTTC | . | . | TRBJ2-5 | TRBV29-1
CASSVRTGADHSYNEQFF | TGTGCCAGCAGTGTTCGGACAGGGGCCGATCACTCCTACAATGAGCAGTTCTTC | TRBD1 | . | TRBJ2-1 | TRBV2
CASGLEGGYGYTF | TGTGCTAGTGGTTTGGAGGGAGGCTATGGCTACACCTTC | . | . | TRBJ1-2 | TRBV12-5
CASSSTRTPHNEQFF | TGTGCCAGCAGCTCTACTCGGACTCCCCACAATGAGCAGTTCTTC | . | few | TRBJ2-1 | TRBV5-4
CASSQSGKGGTQYF | TGTGCCAGCAGCCAGAGCGGGAAGGGGGGGACCCAGTACTTC | . | once | TRBJ2-5 | TRBV5-4
CASSQDGGMGSYNEQFF | TGCGCCAGCAGCCAAGATGGCGGGATGGGCTCCTACAATGAGCAGTTCTTC | . | . | TRBJ2-1 | TRBV4-1
CASSEIDYGYTF | TGTGCCAGCAGTGAAATCGACTATGGCTACACCTTC | . | . | TRBJ1-2 | TRBV6-1
CSVEVLRGAGGEQFF | TGCAGCGTTGAAGTGTTGCGCGGGGCCGGTGGTGAGCAGTTCTTC | . | . | TRBJ2-1 | TRBV29-1
CASSLEGTRYGYTF | TGTGCCAGCAGCTTAGAAGGGACACGCTATGGCTACACCTTC | . | . | TRBJ1-2 | TRBV7-9
CASSVDGAARSGYTF | TGTGCCAGCAGCGTAGATGGGGCAGCCCGTAGTGGCTACACCTTC | . | few | TRBJ1-2 | TRBV9
CASSLGSLNYGYTF | TGTGCCAGCAGCTTGGGCAGTCTTAACTATGGCTACACCTTC | . | . | TRBJ1-2 | TRBV5-5
CASSSREGSSTDTQYF | TGTGCCAGCAGCTCAAGGGAGGGCAGTAGCACAGATACGCAGTATTTT | TRBD2 | . | TRBJ2-3 | TRBV9
CASGSQGPIAEAFF | TGTGCCAGCGGATCACAGGGACCCATAGCTGAAGCTTTCTTT | . | . | TRBJ1-1 | TRBV7-8